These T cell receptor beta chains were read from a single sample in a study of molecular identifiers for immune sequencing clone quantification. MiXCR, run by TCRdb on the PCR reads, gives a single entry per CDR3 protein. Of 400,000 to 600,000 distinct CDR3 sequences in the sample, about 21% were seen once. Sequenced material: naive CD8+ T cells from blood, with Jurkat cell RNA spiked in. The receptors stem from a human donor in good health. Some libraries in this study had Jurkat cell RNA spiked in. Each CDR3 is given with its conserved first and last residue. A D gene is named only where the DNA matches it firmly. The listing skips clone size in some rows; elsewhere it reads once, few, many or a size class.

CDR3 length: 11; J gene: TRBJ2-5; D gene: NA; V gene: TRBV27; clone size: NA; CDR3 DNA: TGTGCCAGCACCGTCGGGGAGACCCTGTACTTC; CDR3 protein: CASTVGETLYF
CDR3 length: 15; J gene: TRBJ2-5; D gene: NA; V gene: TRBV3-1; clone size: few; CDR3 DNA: TGTGCCAGCAGCCAACGCTGGGAAGCGGCCCTGACCCAGTACTTC; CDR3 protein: CASSQRWEAALTQYF
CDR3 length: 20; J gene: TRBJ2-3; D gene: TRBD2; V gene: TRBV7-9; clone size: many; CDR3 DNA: TGTGCCAGCAGCTCTAGCCAAGGACCCCTAGCGGGGAAGTACACAGATACGCAGTATTTT; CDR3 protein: CASSSSQGPLAGKYTDTQYF
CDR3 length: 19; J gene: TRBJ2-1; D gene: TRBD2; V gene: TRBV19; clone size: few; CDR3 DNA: TGTGCCAGTAGTATAGGGGGACTAGTAGCGGGACCTGAGATTAATGAGCAGTTCTTC; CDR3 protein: CASSIGGLVAGPEINEQFF
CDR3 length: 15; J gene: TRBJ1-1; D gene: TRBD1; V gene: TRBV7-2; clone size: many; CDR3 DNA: TGTGCCAGCAGCTTAGTAGACAGGGTCGGGACTGAAGCTTTCTTT; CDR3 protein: CASSLVDRVGTEAFF
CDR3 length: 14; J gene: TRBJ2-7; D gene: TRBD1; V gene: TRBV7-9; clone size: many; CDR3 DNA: TGTGCCAGCAGCTTAGTCGGACAGGCCTACGAGCAGTACTTC; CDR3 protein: CASSLVGQAYEQYF
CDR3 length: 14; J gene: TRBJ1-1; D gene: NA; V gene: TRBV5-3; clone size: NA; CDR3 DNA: TGTGCCAGCAGCTTCCCAGAGAATAACACTGGAGCTTTCTTT; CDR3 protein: CASSFPENNTGAFF
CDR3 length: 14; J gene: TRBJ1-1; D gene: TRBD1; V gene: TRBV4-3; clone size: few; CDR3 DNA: TGCGCCAGCAGCCAGGACAGGGTGGGGTTTGAAGCTTTCTTT; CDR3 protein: CASSQDRVGFEAFF
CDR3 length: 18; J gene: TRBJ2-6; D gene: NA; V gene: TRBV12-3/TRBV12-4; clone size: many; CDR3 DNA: TGTGCCAGCAGTTTCTCCGGGAACAGCCTCTCTGGGGCCAACGTCCTGACTTTC; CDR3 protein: CASSFSGNSLSGANVLTF
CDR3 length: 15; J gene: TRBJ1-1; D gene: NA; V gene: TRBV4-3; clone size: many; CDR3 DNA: TGCGCCAGCAGCCAAAGCTCAGGCTTTGGGACTGAAGCTTTCTTT; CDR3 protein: CASSQSSGFGTEAFF
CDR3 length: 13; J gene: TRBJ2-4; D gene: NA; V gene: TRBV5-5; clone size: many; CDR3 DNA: TGTGCCAGCAGCTGGGGTGAGTCCAGCATTCAGTACTTC; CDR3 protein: CASSWGESSIQYF
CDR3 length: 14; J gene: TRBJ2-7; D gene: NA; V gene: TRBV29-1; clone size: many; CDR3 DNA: TGCAGCGTTGAGGGGGTCGGTATCGACTACGAGCAGTACTTC; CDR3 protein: CSVEGVGIDYEQYF
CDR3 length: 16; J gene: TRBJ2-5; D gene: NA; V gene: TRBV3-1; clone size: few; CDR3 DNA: TGTGCCAGCAGCCCGAGGGATGGGGGTCACCAAGAGACCCAGTACTTC; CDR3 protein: CASSPRDGGHQETQYF
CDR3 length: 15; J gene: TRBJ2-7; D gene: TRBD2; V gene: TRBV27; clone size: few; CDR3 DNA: TGTGCCAGCAGTCCTCTTCTAGCGGGCCCACACGAGCAGTACTTC; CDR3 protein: CASSPLLAGPHEQYF
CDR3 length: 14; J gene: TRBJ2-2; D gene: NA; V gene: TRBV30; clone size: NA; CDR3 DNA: TGTGCCTGGAATCCGGGGTACAACACCGGGGAGCTGGTTTTT; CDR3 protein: CAWNPGYNTGELVF
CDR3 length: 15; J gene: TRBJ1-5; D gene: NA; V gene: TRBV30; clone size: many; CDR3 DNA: TGTGCCTGGAGTGTAGGCAGCTACTCGAATCAGCCCCAGCATTTT; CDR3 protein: CAWSVGSYSNQPQHF
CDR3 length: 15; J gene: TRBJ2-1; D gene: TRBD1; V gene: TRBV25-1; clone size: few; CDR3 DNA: TGTGCCAGCAGTGAAGTCGGACAGGGGGCCTATGAGCAGTTCTTC; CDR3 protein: CASSEVGQGAYEQFF
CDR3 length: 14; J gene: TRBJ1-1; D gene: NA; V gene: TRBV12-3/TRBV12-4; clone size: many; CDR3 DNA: TGTGCCAGCAGTTTAGTGTACATGAACACTGAAGCTTTCTTT; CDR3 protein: CASSLVYMNTEAFF
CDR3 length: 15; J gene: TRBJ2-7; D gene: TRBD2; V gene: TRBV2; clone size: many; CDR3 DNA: TGTGCCAGCATCGACTGGGCTAGCGGGGGCTACGAGCAGTACTTC; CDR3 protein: CASIDWASGGYEQYF
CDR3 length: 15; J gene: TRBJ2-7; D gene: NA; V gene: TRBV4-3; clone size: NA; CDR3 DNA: TGCGCCAGCAGCCAAGATCGGAACGTAGCCTACGAGCAGTGCTTC; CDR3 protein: CASSQDRNVAYEQCF
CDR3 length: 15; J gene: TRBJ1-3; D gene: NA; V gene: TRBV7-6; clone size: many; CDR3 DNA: TGTGCCAGCAGCTTGGCCGGGCTATCTGGAAACACCATATATTTT; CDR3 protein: CASSLAGLSGNTIYF
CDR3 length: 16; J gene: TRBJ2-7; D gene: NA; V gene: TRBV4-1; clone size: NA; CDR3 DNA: TGCGCCAGCAGCCAAGATATAAAGGGCAGCTCCTACGAGCAGTACTTC; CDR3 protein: CASSQDIKGSSYEQYF
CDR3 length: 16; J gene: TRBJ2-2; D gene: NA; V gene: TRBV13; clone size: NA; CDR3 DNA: TGTGCCAGCAGCCCCGCCCCCGAGGGCCGAGCCGGGGAGCTGTTTTTT; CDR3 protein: CASSPAPEGRAGELFF